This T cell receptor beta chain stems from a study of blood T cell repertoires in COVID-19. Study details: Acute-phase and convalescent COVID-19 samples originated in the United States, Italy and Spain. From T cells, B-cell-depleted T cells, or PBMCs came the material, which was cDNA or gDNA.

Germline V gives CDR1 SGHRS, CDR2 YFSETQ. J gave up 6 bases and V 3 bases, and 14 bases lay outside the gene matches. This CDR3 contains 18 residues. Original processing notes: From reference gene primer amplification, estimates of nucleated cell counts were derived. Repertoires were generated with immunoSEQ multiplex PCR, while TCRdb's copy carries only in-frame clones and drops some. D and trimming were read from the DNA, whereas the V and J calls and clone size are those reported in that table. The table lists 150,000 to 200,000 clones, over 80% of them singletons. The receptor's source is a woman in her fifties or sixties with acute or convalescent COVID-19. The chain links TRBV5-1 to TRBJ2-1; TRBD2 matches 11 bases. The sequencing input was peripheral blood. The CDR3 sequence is CASSSDPLLAGVPNEQFF. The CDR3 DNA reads TGCGCCAGCAGCTCCGACCCCCTACTAGCGGGAGTTCCCAATGAGCAGTTCTTC.